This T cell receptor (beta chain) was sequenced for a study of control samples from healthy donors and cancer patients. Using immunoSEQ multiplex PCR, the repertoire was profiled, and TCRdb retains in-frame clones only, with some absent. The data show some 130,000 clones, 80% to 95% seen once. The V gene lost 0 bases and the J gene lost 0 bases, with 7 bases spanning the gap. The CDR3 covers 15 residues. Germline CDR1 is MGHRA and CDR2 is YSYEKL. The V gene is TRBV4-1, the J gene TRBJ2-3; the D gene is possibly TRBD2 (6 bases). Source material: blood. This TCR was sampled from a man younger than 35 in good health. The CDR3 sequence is CASSQEGTSTDTQYF. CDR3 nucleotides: TGCGCCAGCAGCCAAGAAGGGACTAGCACAGATACGCAGTATTTT.